The rows below give T cell receptor beta chains drawn from one sample of a study of blood T cell repertoires in COVID-19. Clones were read by immunoSEQ multiplex PCR, and TCRdb kept only the in-frame ones, dropping some. The table lists over 200,000 clones, 65% to 85% of them singletons. Source material: peripheral blood. These receptors originate from a young woman with COVID-19, enrolled during active disease. CDR3s include the opening cysteine and the closing phenylalanine or tryptophan. The order of the fields is clone size, CDR3 length, D gene, J gene, V gene, CDR3 protein, CDR3 DNA. The D gene is left open where the match is weak. The size field is filled for only some rows; it gives once, few, many or a size class.

.	19	.	TRBJ1-2	TRBV7-2	CASSLLFRDKAWGGYGYTF	TGTGCCAGCAGCTTATTATTCCGGGACAAAGCGTGGGGTGGCTATGGCTACACCTTC
.	14	TRBD2	TRBJ2-5	TRBV2	CASSLTGGMETQYF	TGTGCCAGCAGTTTAACGGGAGGTATGGAGACCCAGTACTTC
.	13	.	TRBJ1-2	TRBV11-2	CASSLDKGVGYTF	TGTGCCAGCAGCTTAGATAAGGGGGTCGGCTACACCTTC
.	17	.	TRBJ2-3	TRBV30	CAWSFLRQARVRDTQYF	TGTGCCTGGAGCTTCCTGAGACAAGCGAGGGTCAGGGATACGCAGTATTTT
.	15	TRBD1	TRBJ1-6	TRBV6-5	CASRVPGQGNSPLHF	TGTGCCAGCAGAGTACCTGGACAGGGTAATTCACCCCTCCACTTT
.	14	.	TRBJ1-4	TRBV15	CATSRGPQAEKLFF	TGTGCCACCAGCAGAGGTCCCCAGGCAGAAAAACTGTTTTTT
.	19	TRBD2	TRBJ2-3	TRBV7-2	CASSLARLAGTHVADTQYF	TGTGCCAGCAGCTTAGCGAGGCTAGCGGGGACTCACGTCGCAGATACGCAGTATTTT
.	19	TRBD1	TRBJ2-1	TRBV5-1	CASRAGDRGLMSSYNEQFF	TGCGCCAGCAGGGCCGGGGACAGGGGGCTTATGAGCTCCTACAATGAGCAGTTCTTC
.	15	.	TRBJ2-1	TRBV6-2/TRBV6-3	CASSYVTGSTNEQFF	TGTGCCAGCAGTTACGTCACAGGGAGTACGAATGAGCAGTTCTTC
.	15	.	TRBJ1-1	TRBV6-4	CASSEGSLEITEAFF	TGTGCCAGCAGTGAAGGGAGTCTGGAAATCACTGAAGCTTTCTTT
.	20	TRBD2	TRBJ2-1	TRBV7-3	CASSQSRTSGSLGAIHEQFF	TGTGCCAGCAGTCAATCACGGACTAGCGGGAGTCTTGGGGCTATCCATGAGCAGTTCTTC
once	17	TRBD1	TRBJ2-3	TRBV4-3	CASSQDVGQGYTDTQYF	TGCGCCAGCAGCCAAGATGTTGGACAGGGTTACACAGATACGCAGTATTTT
.	17	TRBD2	TRBJ2-1	TRBV11-2	CASSPSVYAGGRNEQFF	TGTGCCAGCAGCCCCTCTGTATATGCGGGAGGGCGCAATGAGCAGTTCTTC
.	13	TRBD1	TRBJ2-7	TRBV19	CASSFDRGYEQYF	TGTGCCAGTAGCTTCGACAGGGGATACGAGCAGTACTTC
once	16	.	TRBJ2-5	TRBV1	CTSSQVRTGPQETQYF	TGCACCAGCAGCCAAGTCCGGACAGGCCCTCAAGAGACCCAGTACTTC
few	15	.	TRBJ1-2	TRBV5-5	CASRPRTDFNYGYTF	TGTGCCAGCAGACCGCGGACAGATTTTAACTATGGCTACACCTTC
.	17	TRBD2	TRBJ2-5	TRBV19	CASNPMGLAGAKETQYF	TGTGCCAGTAACCCCATGGGGCTAGCGGGAGCGAAAGAGACCCAGTACTTC
once	15	.	TRBJ2-7	TRBV6-5	CASSPRGAESYEQYF	TGTGCCAGCAGCCCCCGGGGGGCTGAATCCTACGAGCAGTACTTC
.	14	.	TRBJ2-5	TRBV18	CASSPGRHGETQYF	TGTGCCAGCTCACCAGGGAGACACGGAGAGACCCAGTACTTC
once	14	TRBD1	TRBJ1-6	TRBV6-5	CASSRDRRNSPLHF	TGTGCCAGCAGTAGGGACAGGAGGAATTCACCCCTCCACTTT
.	17	TRBD1	TRBJ2-4	TRBV10-3	CAISEPGQGATKNIQYF	TGTGCCATCAGTGAGCCGGGACAGGGGGCAACCAAAAACATTCAGTACTTC
.	15	.	TRBJ2-7	TRBV9	CASSPKGELYYEQYF	TGTGCCAGCAGTCCTAAAGGGGAACTCTACTACGAGCAGTACTTC
.	19	TRBD2	TRBJ2-7	TRBV20-1	CSASPPGLAGGPSSYEQYF	TGCAGTGCTAGTCCCCCCGGACTAGCGGGAGGGCCGAGCTCCTACGAGCAGTACTTC
.	15	TRBD1	TRBJ1-1	TRBV10-3	CAISLGTGEGTEAFF	TGTGCCATCAGCCTCGGGACAGGGGAAGGCACTGAAGCTTTCTTT
once	16	.	TRBJ1-2	TRBV5-1	CASRSDSTDPNYGYTF	TGCGCCAGCAGGTCGGATTCGACAGACCCTAACTATGGCTACACCTTC
.	16	TRBD2	TRBJ2-1	TRBV9	CASSITGTSGYNEQFF	TGTGCCAGCAGCATCACCGGGACTAGCGGGTACAATGAGCAGTTCTTC
.	15	.	TRBJ2-2	TRBV5-1	CASSLAKGDTGELFF	TGCGCCAGCAGCTTGGCCAAGGGGGACACCGGGGAGCTGTTTTTT
few	15	.	TRBJ2-7	TRBV2	CASSEAGQRLYEQYF	TGTGCCAGCAGCGAGGCGGGACAGCGCCTCTACGAGCAGTACTTC
.	14	TRBD1	TRBJ1-1	TRBV6-5	CASRRQGSNTEAFF	TGTGCCAGCAGAAGACAGGGGTCGAACACTGAAGCTTTCTTT
.	14	.	TRBJ1-3	TRBV19	CATLKPGSGNTIYF	TGTGCCACCCTAAAGCCCGGTTCTGGAAACACCATATATTTT
.	19	TRBD2	TRBJ2-2	TRBV5-4	CASSQGTSGAPPGTGELFF	TGTGCCAGCAGCCAAGGGACTAGCGGGGCGCCACCGGGCACCGGGGAGCTGTTTTTT
few	17	.	TRBJ1-2	TRBV10-2	CASSETISRDRIYGYTF	TGCGCCAGCAGTGAGACCATATCCCGGGATCGAATCTATGGCTACACCTTC
.	15	TRBD1	TRBJ1-2	TRBV29-1	CSVRDRAPSGYGYTF	TGCAGCGTACGGGACAGGGCTCCTTCGGGCTATGGCTACACCTTC
.	15	TRBD1	TRBJ2-4	TRBV5-1	CASSPPQGGKNIQYF	TGCGCCAGCAGCCCGCCACAGGGGGGCAAAAACATTCAGTACTTC
.	14	TRBD1	TRBJ1-2	TRBV19	CASRRQGMVYGYTF	TGTGCCAGTAGGAGACAGGGGATGGTCTATGGCTACACCTTC
.	14	TRBD2	TRBJ2-5	TRBV2	CASTVSRGGETQYF	TGTGCCAGCACCGTCAGCCGGGGAGGGGAGACCCAGTACTTC
.	15	.	TRBJ1-3	TRBV3-1/TRBV3-2	CASSQDTHSGNTIYF	TGTGCCAGCAGCCAAGACACACATTCTGGAAACACCATATATTTT
.	15	.	TRBJ2-6	TRBV2	CASSEDRAGANVLTF	TGTGCCAGCAGTGAAGACAGGGCTGGGGCCAACGTCCTGACTTTC
.	15	TRBD1	TRBJ2-7	TRBV6-5	CASSSGTDLSYEQYF	TGTGCCAGCAGTTCCGGGACAGACCTGTCCTACGAGCAGTACTTC
.	16	.	TRBJ1-6	TRBV24-1	CATSAKARGGNSPLHF	TGTGCCACCAGTGCTAAGGCGAGGGGGGGGAATTCACCCCTCCACTTT
.	18	TRBD2	TRBJ2-5	TRBV7-6	CASSSGLAGGLAGETQYF	TGTGCCAGCAGCTCGGGACTAGCGGGGGGCCTCGCGGGGGAGACCCAGTACTTC
.	13	TRBD1	TRBJ1-1	TRBV7-8	CASSLGQGTEAFF	TGTGCCAGCAGCCTGGGACAGGGCACTGAAGCTTTCTTT
once	16	.	TRBJ2-2	TRBV10-3	CAISEFQDSNTGELFF	TGTGCCATCAGTGAGTTTCAGGACTCGAACACCGGGGAGCTGTTTTTT
.	15	.	TRBJ2-4	TRBV19	CASSPDRLAKNIQYF	TGTGCCAGTAGTCCAGACAGACTAGCCAAAAACATTCAGTACTTC
.	17	TRBD1	TRBJ1-6	TRBV5-1	CASSFWTGGEKDSPLHF	TGCGCCAGCAGCTTTTGGACAGGGGGGGAGAAAGATTCACCCCTCCACTTT
.	14	TRBD1	TRBJ2-1	TRBV27	CASRDRGLTNEQFF	TGTGCCAGCAGAGACAGGGGGCTTACGAATGAGCAGTTCTTC
.	13	.	TRBJ1-1	TRBV30	CAWMGRPNTEAFF	TGTGCCTGGATGGGCAGGCCGAACACTGAAGCTTTCTTT
few	14	.	TRBJ1-5	TRBV2	CASRGGVGNQPQHF	TGTGCCAGCAGAGGGGGGGTTGGCAATCAGCCCCAGCATTTT
few	14	TRBD1	TRBJ1-1	TRBV5-4	CASSSGQGNTEAFF	TGTGCCAGCAGCTCGGGACAGGGGAACACTGAAGCTTTCTTT
.	17	.	TRBJ1-3	TRBV5-4	CASSLGSRQSSGNTIYF	TGTGCCAGCAGCTTGGGGTCCAGGCAGAGCTCTGGAAACACCATATATTTT
.	15	.	TRBJ2-1	TRBV9	CASSVTGEHYNEQFF	TGTGCCAGCAGCGTAACGGGAGAACACTACAATGAGCAGTTCTTC
once	16	TRBD1	TRBJ1-1	TRBV5-1	CASSFGTGGLNTEAFF	TGCGCCAGCAGCTTTGGGACAGGGGGATTGAACACTGAAGCTTTCTTT
.	14	.	TRBJ1-6	TRBV30	CAWTRGSYNSPLHF	TGTGCCTGGACGAGAGGCTCCTATAATTCACCCCTCCACTTT
few	14	.	TRBJ1-1	TRBV27	CASSLAGGYTEAFF	TGTGCCAGCAGTCTCGCTGGCGGATACACTGAAGCTTTCTTT
few	16	TRBD1	TRBJ2-7	TRBV5-6	CASSQGSGTGSYEQYF	TGTGCCAGCAGCCAAGGATCGGGGACAGGCTCCTACGAGCAGTACTTC
.	15	TRBD1	TRBJ2-7	TRBV28	CASSPIRDRGYEQYF	TGTGCCAGCAGCCCAATCCGGGACAGGGGCTACGAGCAGTACTTC
.	20	TRBD1	TRBJ2-1	TRBV7-8	CASSLFSGTGDSSSYNEQFF	TGTGCCAGCAGCTTGTTTAGCGGGACAGGGGACTCAAGCTCCTACAATGAGCAGTTCTTC
once	14	.	TRBJ2-5	TRBV5-1	CASSSAGRQETQYF	TGCGCCAGCAGCTCGGCGGGGCGACAAGAGACCCAGTACTTC
few	15	TRBD2	TRBJ2-5	TRBV2	CASSAITSGSGSQYF	TGTGCCAGCAGCGCGATCACTAGCGGGAGTGGGTCCCAGTACTTC
.	12	.	TRBJ1-1	TRBV29-1	CSVMGQNTEAFF	TGCAGCGTTATGGGACAGAACACTGAAGCTTTCTTT